This T cell receptor (beta chain) came from a study of response to subunit inactivated influenza vaccine. TCRdb reanalysed the RT-PCR reads using MiXCR and keeps one entry per CDR3 protein. The sample yields 750,000 to 850,000 distinct CDR3 sequences, approximately 17% seen once. General study points: Every seasonal influenza vaccination brings in few new T cells, the authors suggested.

This clonotype appeared a few times. Antigen: not known. Trimming shortened V by 8 bases and J by 2 bases, and 16 bases separated the two germline ends. The length of the CDR3 is 15 residues. Germline CDR1 is LNHNV and CDR2 is YYDKDF (reference sequence). The specimen was PBMCs from blood, collected 4 to 6 days after vaccination. The V call is TRBV15, the J call TRBJ1-3; D unclear. The sequence derives from a man aged 50 to 60 who received an inactivated influenza vaccine. The CDR3 loop reads CATSIRSGTGNTIYF. The CDR3 DNA reads TGTGCCACCTCCATAAGGAGTGGCACTGGAAACACCATATATTTT.